Given below is one TCR beta chain in context. The antigen remains unidentified. This sample is drawn from a study of radiotherapy plus CTLA-4 blockade in lung cancer. The study's findings and limits: The study found tumor-derived TCR clones expanded in blood after radiotherapy plus ipilimumab.

Germline V gene data show CDR1 as SEHNR and CDR2 as FQNEAQ (reference sequence). The CDR3 sequence is 14 residues long. V shed 7 bases and J shed 1 base, with 13 bases lying between them. Produced via immunoSEQ multiplex PCR; TCRdb's table is partial and in-frame only. The sample consists of 80,000 to 100,000 clones, 65% to 80% of them appearing once. Lung cancer patients with chemo-refractory metastatic non-small-cell disease were given focal radiation plus CTLA-4 blockade with ipilimumab. The rearrangement joins TRBV7-9 to TRBJ1-1, with D possibly TRBD1 on 5 matching bases. The specimen was peripheral blood, collected from a patient treated with radiotherapy plus ipilimumab. The TCR was taken from a human donor with non-small cell lung cancer who had a partial response to radiotherapy plus ipilimumab. Some clones in this sample may be carry-over from other donors' samples. The DNA for the CDR3 is TGTGCCAGCACCGCTATCGGGGGGAACACTGAAGCTTTCTTT. It specifies CASTAIGGNTEAFF.